These 22 T cell receptor beta chains originate from one sample sequenced in a study of T cell changes during pregnancy in multiple sclerosis. Only in-frame clones appear in the TCRdb table, and some are missing; sequencing was by immunoSEQ multiplex PCR. The sample lists 70,000 to 100,000 clones, around 90% seen once, with 1.5% in the top ten. The specimen was peripheral blood, collected in the first trimester of pregnancy. The receptors come from a female donor with multiple sclerosis, enrolled in a pregnancy study.

Here the CDR3 DNA reads TGTGCCAGCAGTTTAGGGGCAGAGGATGAGCAGTTCTTC. Amino acid sequence: CASSLGAEDEQFF. The V gene is TRBV27, the J gene TRBJ2-1; D might be TRBD1 (5 bases). The CDR3 has 13 amino acids. Germline V gene lookup returns CDR1 MNHEY and CDR2 SMNVEV (reference sequence). The V end was cut by 2 bases, the J end by 8 bases, with 10 bases between.

This clone was picked up one time. This chain joins TRBV5-1 and TRBJ2-7; D is possibly TRBD1 (6 bases). The V end lost 5 bases, the J end lost 3 bases, and 15 bases lay between the germline ends. CDR1 and CDR2 (germline): SGHRS, YFSETQ. This CDR3 spans 14 amino acids. The CDR3 loop reads CASRRTDDLYEQYF. The CDR3 coding sequence is TGCGCCAGCAGACGGACAGATGATCTCTACGAGCAGTACTTC.

The CDR3 sequence is CASSFGTGPLKTQYF. The CDR3 DNA reads TGTGCCAGCAGCTTCGGGACAGGGCCTCTGAAGACCCAGTACTTC. The chain uses TRBV5-6 and TRBJ2-5; 9 bases are shared with TRBD1. Germline V gene data show CDR1 as SGHDT and CDR2 as YYEEEE. This CDR3 is built from 15 residues. Trimming removed 2 bases from V and 6 bases from J; junction bases left unmatched: 8.

This rearrangement joins TRBV11-2 to TRBJ2-1, with D possibly TRBD2 on 6 matching bases. This CDR3 has 16 amino acids. Germline V gene sequence: CDR1 SGHAT, CDR2 FQNNGV. The V end was cut by 5 bases, the J end by 6 bases, with 20 bases between. The DNA of the CDR3 is TGTGCCAGCAGCGGACACAGGAGACTAGGGGTCAATGAGCAGTTCTTC. Its protein product is CASSGHRRLGVNEQFF.

The gene calls are TRBV27 and TRBJ1-5, with D uncertain. With 0 bases removed from V and 7 bases from J, the gap between germline ends came to 7 bases. CDR1 MNHEY and CDR2 SMNVEV come from the germline V gene (reference sequence). The CDR3 has 13 amino acids. This CDR3 is CASSLSNQQPQHF. CDR3 coding DNA: TGTGCCAGCAGTTTATCCAATCAGCAGCCCCAGCATTTT.

This chain connects TRBV11-2 to TRBJ2-1; TRBD2 matches 10 bases. The germline gives CDR1 SGHAT, CDR2 FQNNGV. Trimming at V came to 5 bases and at J to 9 bases, leaving 10 bases not matched to a gene. The CDR3 has 15 residues. CDR3 in DNA: TGTGCCAGCAGCCCAAGCGGGGGGGGCGTGGTTGAGCAGTTCTTC. This encodes CASSPSGGGVVEQFF.

The rearrangement uses TRBV4-1 and TRBJ2-1, with D hard to call. V was clipped by 3 bases and J by 0 bases, with 15 bases between them. Looked up from germline, CDR1 is MGHRA and CDR2 is YSYEKL. The CDR3 has 17 residues. The chain's CDR3 is CASSQPIKRNSYNEQFF. CDR3 nucleotide sequence: TGCGCCAGCAGCCAGCCTATTAAGCGCAACTCCTACAATGAGCAGTTCTTC.

The V gene is TRBV12-5, the J gene TRBJ2-7, with 9 bases aligning to TRBD1. The germline gives CDR1 LGHNT, CDR2 FRNRAP. This CDR3 spans 16 amino acids. Trimming at V came to 5 bases and at J to 1 base, leaving 9 bases not matched to a gene. The CDR3 sequence is CASGGGGQGLSYEQYF. DNA for the CDR3: TGTGCTAGTGGTGGAGGGGGACAGGGACTTTCCTACGAGCAGTACTTC.

This rearrangement joins TRBV11-2 to TRBJ1-2; 8 bases map to TRBD1. V was pared by 2 bases and J by 7 bases, with 6 bases of the junction left unmatched. Germline CDR1 reads SGHAT; CDR2 reads FQNNGV. This CDR3 region has 14 residues. The CDR3 protein is CASSLSGGSSGYTF. In nucleotides, the CDR3 is TGTGCCAGCAGCTTATCAGGGGGCTCTTCTGGCTACACCTTC.

The chain uses TRBV7-3 and TRBJ2-1, with TRBD2 as a possible D gene (6 bases). Trimming took 5 bases from V and 1 from J, leaving 12 bases between them. Germline CDR1 reads SGHTA; CDR2 reads FQGTGA. The CDR3 totals 15 residues. CDR3 in DNA: TGTGCCAGCAGCCAGGACGCGGGATCCTACAATGAGCAGTTCTTC. The encoded protein is CASSQDAGSYNEQFF.

The count of this clone is one. This chain links TRBV5-1 with TRBJ2-7, with a weak D call TRBD2 (5 bases). The germline V and J ends were trimmed by 0 bases and 6 bases, with 13 bases remaining between them. Looked up from germline, CDR1 is SGHRS and CDR2 is YFSETQ. This CDR3 has 14 amino acids. The CDR3 sequence: CASSLGFGVTEQYF. In nucleotides, the CDR3 is TGCGCCAGCAGCTTGGGGTTCGGGGTAACCGAGCAGTACTTC.

This clone was observed once. The V gene is TRBV2, the J gene TRBJ2-5, with unresolved D. The germline V and J ends were trimmed by 7 bases and 1 base, with 10 bases remaining between them. Germline V gene data show CDR1 as SNHLY and CDR2 as FYNNEI. This CDR3 spans 13 amino acids. CDR3 region: CASTDGSQETQYF. CDR3 DNA sequence: TGTGCCAGCACAGACGGGTCCCAAGAGACCCAGTACTTC.

The V and J genes are TRBV5-6 and TRBJ2-7; D gene uncertain. Germline V gene sequence: CDR1 SGHDT, CDR2 YYEEEE. Trimming pared 0 bases from V and 0 bases from J, leaving 4 bases between. The CDR3 loop spans 13 amino acids. The CDR3 is CASSLVSSYEQYF. The CDR3, as DNA: TGTGCCAGCAGCTTGGTCTCCTCCTACGAGCAGTACTTC.

The J gene is TRBJ2-3, the V gene TRBV28; the D gene is possibly TRBD1 (6 bases). Germline V gene lookup returns CDR1 MDHEN and CDR2 SYDVKM. V lost 7 bases and J 2 bases, leaving 10 bases between the germline ends. This CDR3 is 13 amino acids long. This chain's CDR3 is CASMAGDTDTQYF. DNA of the CDR3: TGTGCCAGCATGGCAGGGGACACAGATACGCAGTATTTT.

V is TRBV11-2 and J is TRBJ1-3; D is unresolved. This CDR3 has 13 amino acids. V lost 9 bases to trimming and J lost 0 bases, with 9 bases between them. Germline loops: CDR1 SGHAT, CDR2 FQNNGV. The CDR3 DNA is TGTGCCAGTGAGCGGAGCTCTGGAAACACCATATATTTT. It translates to CASERSSGNTIYF.

The rearrangement joins TRBV4-2 to TRBJ1-6; 9 bases fit TRBD1. Looked up from germline, CDR1 is LGHNA and CDR2 is YNFKEQ. The CDR3 loop spans 18 amino acids. Unmatched junction bases numbered 11, after V lost 1 base and J lost 7 bases. CDR3 loop: CASSQGNRGRDWNSPLHF. The CDR3 nucleotides are TGTGCCAGCAGCCAAGGCAACAGGGGGCGCGATTGGAATTCACCCCTCCACTTT.

V is TRBV18 and J is TRBJ2-1; 8 nucleotides match TRBD1. The V gene's germline CDR1 is KGHSH and CDR2 LQKENI. V lost 3 bases to trimming and J lost 4 bases; unmatched junction nucleotides: 8. The length of the CDR3 is 16 residues. Here the CDR3 reads CASSPLRDRRYNEQFF. CDR3 in DNA: TGTGCCAGCTCACCTTTACGGGACAGGAGATACAATGAGCAGTTCTTC.

This clone was seen just once. At one of its ends the junction is not consistent with the germline gene, which may arise from a read error. The chain combines TRBV7-9 with TRBJ2-1, with a tentative D call TRBD2 (6 bases). Germline loops: CDR1 SEHNR, CDR2 FQNEAQ (reference sequence). The CDR3 sequence is 15 residues long. The CDR3 region is CASSRTHGTYNEQFF. The CDR3 DNA is TGTGCCAGCAGCCGGACCCACGGGACTTACAATGAACAGTTCTTC.

The J gene is TRBJ2-7, the V gene TRBV7-9, with 8 positions matching TRBD2. Losses at the gene ends were 5 bases for V and 4 bases for J; bases not matched to a gene: 10. Germline loops: CDR1 SEHNR, CDR2 FQNEAQ (reference sequence). CDR3 size: 15 residues. As DNA, the CDR3 is TGTGCCAGCAGCCTGGGAGCGGGAGTAAGGTACGAGCAGTACTTC. Protein: CASSLGAGVRYEQYF.

V usage is TRBV27 and J usage is TRBJ1-2; D ambiguous. V dropped 2 bases and J dropped 2 bases, with 9 bases sitting between them. Germline CDR1 is MNHEY and CDR2 is SMNVEV (reference sequence). This CDR3 comprises 14 residues. The CDR3 nucleotides are TGTGCCAGCAGTTTAGGCGGCAGAAACTATGGCTACACCTTC. It translates to CASSLGGRNYGYTF.

The gene calls are TRBV2 and TRBJ1-2; D uncertain. The CDR3 is 13 residues long. Trimming pared 5 bases from V and 4 bases from J, leaving 11 bases between. Germline V gene lookup returns CDR1 SNHLY and CDR2 FYNNEI. This CDR3 is CASSSQVSYGYTF. CDR3 in DNA: TGTGCCAGCAGTTCCCAGGTTTCCTATGGCTACACCTTC.

V is TRBV27 and J is TRBJ1-2; TRBD1 matches at 7 bases. The CDR3 is made up of 14 amino acids. From germline, CDR1 is MNHEY and CDR2 SMNVEV (reference sequence). Trimming at V came to 3 bases and at J to 3 bases, leaving 4 bases not matched to a gene. The DNA for the CDR3 is TGTGCCAGCAGTTTGGCAGGGGGATACTATGGCTACACCTTC. Amino acids: CASSLAGGYYGYTF.